Shown below are 20 T cell receptor beta chains from a single sample sequenced in a study of CD8 T cells in Susac syndrome. About 0.45 to 1 ug RNA was reverse transcribed with random hexamers. Using its own MiXCR run on the immunoSEQ multiplex PCR reads, TCRdb lists one record per CDR3 protein. The table includes around 50,000 distinct CDR3 sequences, roughly 92% detected once. Source material: CD8+ T cells from PBMCs. These receptors were obtained from a human donor in good health.

The chain joins TRBV21-1 to TRBJ1-2; TRBD1, as called in the table, went unchecked against the DNA. TRBV21-1 corresponds to a pseudogene. There are 14 residues in the CDR3. CDR3 in amino acids: CASSTQEGGGGYTF. CDR3 DNA sequence: TGTGCCAGCAGCACCCAGGAGGGGGGTGGTGGCTACACCTTC.

V gene TRBV9 combines with J gene TRBJ2-2; TRBD2 matches at 7 bases. Losses at the gene ends were 0 bases for V and 1 base for J; bases not matched to a gene: 3. Germline V CDR1 and CDR2: SGDLS, YYNGEE. The CDR3 runs 16 residues. In DNA form, the CDR3 reads TGTGCCAGCAGCGTAGCTCGGGGGGTGAACACCGGGGAGCTGTTTTTT. This codes for CASSVARGVNTGELFF.

The gene calls are TRBV5-1 and TRBJ2-7; 8 bases are shared with TRBD1. V lost 6 bases, J lost 0 bases, and 8 bases stayed unmatched. CDR3 length: 15 residues. Germline V gives CDR1 SGHRS, CDR2 YFSETQ. The CDR3 coding sequence is TGCGCCAGCAATCAAGAACAGGGGGTCTCCTACGAGCAGTACTTC. Translating gives CASNQEQGVSYEQYF.

The chain combines TRBV2 with TRBJ1-2; D is ambiguous. Trimming shortened V by 2 bases and J by 4 bases, and 5 bases separated the two germline ends. Germline V CDR1 and CDR2: SNHLY, FYNNEI. The CDR3 consists of 12 residues. CDR3 region: CASSETGYGYTF. The CDR3 DNA is TGTGCCAGCAGTGAAACTGGCTATGGCTACACCTTC.

The V gene is TRBV19, the J gene TRBJ2-7, with D maybe TRBD1 (6 bases). This CDR3 is 14 amino acids long. V was clipped by 4 bases and J by 1 base, with 11 bases between them. Germline CDR1 is LNHDA and CDR2 is SQIVND (reference sequence). The CDR3 loop reads CASSTLGQSYEQYF. In nucleotides, the CDR3 is TGTGCCAGTAGTACCCTTGGACAGTCCTACGAGCAGTACTTC.

The CDR3 protein is CASGSSGAYNEQFF. CDR3 DNA sequence: TGTGCCAGCGGTTCCTCGGGGGCCTACAATGAGCAGTTCTTC. This sequence joins TRBV7-2 and TRBJ2-1, with a weak D call TRBD2 (6 bases). Between the trimmed V and J ends, which lost 8 bases and 2 bases, there was a span of 13 bases. The germline V gene encodes CDR1 SGHTA and CDR2 FQGNSA. The CDR3 contains 14 residues.

This sequence joins TRBV6-5 and TRBJ2-2; no firm D call. Trimming took 1 base from V and 6 from J, leaving 3 bases between them. CDR1 is MNHEY, CDR2 SVGAGI, per germline. CDR3 length: 12 amino acids. The CDR3 DNA reads TGTGCCAGCAGTTACTTGGCCGGGGAGCTGTTTTTT. This codes for CASSYLAGELFF.

CDR3 protein: CASGPRENTEAFF. The CDR3 DNA reads as TGTGCCAGCGGCCCAAGGGAGAACACTGAAGCTTTCTTT. The chain combines TRBV6-2 or TRBV6-3 with TRBJ1-1, with D unclear. There are 13 residues in the CDR3. V was trimmed by 8 bases and J by 1 base, leaving 11 bases between them. Germline V gene data show CDR1 as MNHEY and CDR2 as SVGEGT.

The sample holds one count of this clonotype. This chain links TRBV14 with TRBJ1-2, with D unresolved. From germline, CDR1 is SGHDN and CDR2 FVKESK. This CDR3 has 15 residues. V lost 0 bases and J lost 8, with 16 bases in between. CDR3 sequence: CASSQEGSPSGGYTF. DNA of the CDR3: TGTGCCAGCAGCCAAGAGGGGTCCCCTAGTGGGGGCTACACCTTC.

J is TRBJ1-2 and V is TRBV27; TRBD1 aligns across 12 bases. The V segment lost 5 bases and the J segment 3 bases; nucleotides outside the gene matches: 4. The germline V gene encodes CDR1 MNHEY and CDR2 SMNVEV (reference sequence). The length of the CDR3 is 15 residues. The CDR3: CASSMGQGAYYGYTF. The CDR3 DNA sequence: TGTGCCAGCAGTATGGGACAGGGGGCGTACTATGGCTACACCTTC.

This chain connects TRBV6-2 or TRBV6-3 to TRBJ2-1; D gene ambiguous. In germline, CDR1 is MNHEY, CDR2 SVGEGT. The CDR3 covers 19 residues. Trimming took off 0 bases at V and 0 bases at J, with 18 bases between the two ends. The CDR3 reads CASSYSATRTIRSYNEQFF. For the CDR3, the DNA is TGTGCCAGCAGTTACTCCGCTACCCGTACTATACGCTCCTACAATGAGCAGTTCTTC.

This rearrangement joins TRBV5-1 to TRBJ2-7; 10 nucleotides match TRBD1. Unmatched junction bases numbered 4, after V lost 5 bases and J lost 5 bases. The germline V gene has CDR1 SGHRS and CDR2 YFSETQ. The CDR3 has 13 residues. The CDR3 sequence is CASSATGGDEQYF. The CDR3 DNA sequence: TGCGCCAGCAGTGCGACAGGGGGCGACGAGCAGTACTTC.

The J gene is TRBJ1-1, the V gene TRBV4-3; no clear D gene. V gave up 1 base and J gave up 1 base, with 16 bases separating them. The CDR3 extends over 17 amino acids. Germline CDR1 and CDR2: LGHNA and YSLEER. The CDR3 DNA reads as TGCGCCAGCAGCCAAGTACCTACAGTTACATCGAACACTGAAGCTTTCTTT. Amino acid sequence: CASSQVPTVTSNTEAFF.

The genes are TRBV7-9 and TRBJ2-1; a weak D match, TRBD1 (6 bases). The CDR3 covers 15 residues. The ends were cut back, 1 base at V and 3 bases at J, with 10 bases in the middle. CDR1 is SEHNR and CDR2 is FQNEAQ in the germline V gene (reference sequence). This CDR3 is CASSLEGTNYNEQFF. The DNA for the CDR3 is TGTGCCAGCAGCTTAGAGGGGACAAACTACAATGAGCAGTTCTTC.

J is TRBJ2-5 and V is TRBV27; possibly TRBD1 or TRBD2 for D (5 bases each). Germline V gene data show CDR1 as MNHEY and CDR2 as SMNVEV (reference sequence). The CDR3 length is 15 residues. The CDR3 region has the DNA TGTGCTTCGCAAGGGGAGTGGGGTTTTACCGAGACCCAGTACTTC. It specifies CASQGEWGFTETQYF.

The rearrangement joins TRBV19 to TRBJ2-7; 11 bases map to TRBD2. The CDR3 loop spans 14 amino acids. Trimming removed 5 bases from V and 4 bases from J; junction bases left unmatched: 4. Germline loops: CDR1 LNHDA, CDR2 SQIVND (reference sequence). The DNA of the CDR3 is TGTGCCAGTAGTCCAGGGACTAGCGGTTACGAGCAGTACTTC. It yields the protein CASSPGTSGYEQYF.

This chain connects TRBV7-9 to TRBJ2-7, with 10 positions matching TRBD2. The V gene end was trimmed by 7 bases and the J gene end by 4 bases; junction bases not matched to a gene: 10. Per germline, CDR1 SEHNR and CDR2 FQNEAQ (reference sequence). The CDR3 sequence is 15 residues long. CDR3 amino acids: CASTELLAGEYEQYF. The CDR3 DNA reads TGTGCCAGCACAGAGCTCCTAGCGGGAGAATACGAGCAGTACTTC. The full variable domain, in which reference TRBV7-9 and TRBJ2-7 provide the parts outside the CDR3, is DTGVSQNPRHKITKRGQNVTFRCDPISEHNRLYWYRQTLGQGPEFLTYFQNEAQLEKSRLLSDRFSAERPKGSFSTLEIQRTEQGDSAMYLCASTELLAGEYEQYFGPGTRLTVT.

The chain uses TRBV19 and TRBJ2-1; 9 positions match TRBD2. V lost 4 bases and J lost 7; bases outside the gene matches: 5. The length of the CDR3 is 14 residues. CDR1 is LNHDA, CDR2 SQIVND, per germline (reference sequence). In DNA, the CDR3 is TGTGCCAGTAGTACCGTAGCGGGAGAGAATGAGCAGTTCTTC. Protein sequence: CASSTVAGENEQFF. The variable domain in full, completed from reference TRBV19 and TRBJ2-1, reads DGGITQSPKYLFRKEGQNVTLSCEQNLNHDAMYWYRQDPGQGLRLIYYSQIVNDFQKGDIAEGYSVSREKKESFPLTVTSAQKNPTAFYLCASSTVAGENEQFFGPGTRLTVL.

This chain links TRBV7-6 with TRBJ2-2; D remains unclear. The V end lost 6 bases, the J end lost 6 bases, and 8 bases lay between the germline ends. Looked up from germline, CDR1 is SGHVS and CDR2 is FNYEAQ. The CDR3 consists of 12 residues. The DNA for the CDR3 is TGTGCCAGCAGTCCCGTCTCCGGGGAGCTGTTTTTT. It yields the protein CASSPVSGELFF.

The sample holds one count of this clonotype. The chain combines TRBV5-6 with TRBJ2-1, with TRBD2 matching 7 bases. Germline lookup yields CDR1 SGHDT and CDR2 YYEEEE. The CDR3 length is 16 residues. The junction had 14 bases not matched to a gene; V was cut back by 5 bases and J by 6 bases. Here the CDR3 DNA reads TGTGCCAGCAGTTACTGGCAGTACCTAGCGGTCAATGAGCAGTTCTTC. It is translated as CASSYWQYLAVNEQFF.